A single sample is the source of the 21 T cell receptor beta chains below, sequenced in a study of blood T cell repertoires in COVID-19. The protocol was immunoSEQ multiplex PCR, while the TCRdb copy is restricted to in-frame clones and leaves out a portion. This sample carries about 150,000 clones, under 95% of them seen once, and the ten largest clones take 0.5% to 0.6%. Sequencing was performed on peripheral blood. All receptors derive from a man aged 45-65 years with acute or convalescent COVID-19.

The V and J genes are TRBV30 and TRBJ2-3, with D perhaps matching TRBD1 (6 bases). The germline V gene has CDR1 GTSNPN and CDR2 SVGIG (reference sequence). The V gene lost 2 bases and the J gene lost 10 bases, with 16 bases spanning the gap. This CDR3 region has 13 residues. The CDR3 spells CAWSRQAQGSQYF. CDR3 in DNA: TGTGCCTGGAGTAGACAGGCACAGGGATCGCAGTATTTT.

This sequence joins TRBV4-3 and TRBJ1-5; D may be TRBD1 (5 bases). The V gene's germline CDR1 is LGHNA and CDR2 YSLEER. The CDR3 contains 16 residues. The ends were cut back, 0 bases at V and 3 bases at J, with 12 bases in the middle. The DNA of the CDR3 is TGCGCCAGCAGCCAAGACTACAGGATCGTCAATCAGCCCCAGCATTTT. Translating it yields CASSQDYRIVNQPQHF.

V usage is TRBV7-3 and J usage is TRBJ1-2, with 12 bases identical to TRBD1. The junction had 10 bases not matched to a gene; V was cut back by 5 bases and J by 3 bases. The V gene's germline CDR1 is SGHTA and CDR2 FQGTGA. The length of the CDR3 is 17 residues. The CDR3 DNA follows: TGTGCCAGCAGCCCTGGGGGCGGGACAGGGGGCTACTATGGCTACACCTTC. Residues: CASSPGGGTGGYYGYTF.

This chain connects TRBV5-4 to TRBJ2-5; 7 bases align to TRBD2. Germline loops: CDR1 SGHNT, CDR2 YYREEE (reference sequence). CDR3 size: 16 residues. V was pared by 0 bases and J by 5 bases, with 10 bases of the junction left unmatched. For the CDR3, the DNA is TGTGCCAGCAGCTTGGGGGAGGGGAGCCGTCCGGAGACCCAGTACTTC. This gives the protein CASSLGEGSRPETQYF.

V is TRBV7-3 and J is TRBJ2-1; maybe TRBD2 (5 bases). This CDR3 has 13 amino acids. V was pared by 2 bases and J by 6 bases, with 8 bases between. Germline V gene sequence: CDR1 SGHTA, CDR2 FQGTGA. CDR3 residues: CASSLSAGNEQFF. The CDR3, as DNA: TGTGCCAGCAGCTTATCCGCGGGCAATGAGCAGTTCTTC.

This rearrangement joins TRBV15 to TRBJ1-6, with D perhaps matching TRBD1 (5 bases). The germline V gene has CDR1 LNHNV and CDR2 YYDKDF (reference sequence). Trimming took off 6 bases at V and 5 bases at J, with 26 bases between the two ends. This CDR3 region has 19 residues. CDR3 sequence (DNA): TGTGCCACCAGGGAAACAGGAGGGGAAAGTCGGCCCCATAATTCACCCCTCCACTTT. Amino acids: CATRETGGESRPHNSPLHF.

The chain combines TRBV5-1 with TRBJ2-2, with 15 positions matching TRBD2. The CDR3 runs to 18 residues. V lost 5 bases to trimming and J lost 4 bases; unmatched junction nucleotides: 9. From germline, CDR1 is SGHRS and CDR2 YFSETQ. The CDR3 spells CASRSGLAGGPSTGELFF. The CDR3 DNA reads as TGCGCCAGCAGATCCGGACTAGCGGGGGGGCCGAGCACCGGGGAGCTGTTTTTT.

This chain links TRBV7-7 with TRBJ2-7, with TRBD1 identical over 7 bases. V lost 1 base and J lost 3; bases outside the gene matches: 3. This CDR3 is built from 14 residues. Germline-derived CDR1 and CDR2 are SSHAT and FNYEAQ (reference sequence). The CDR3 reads CASSLGTGLYEQYF. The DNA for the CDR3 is TGTGCCAGCAGCTTAGGGACAGGACTCTACGAGCAGTACTTC.

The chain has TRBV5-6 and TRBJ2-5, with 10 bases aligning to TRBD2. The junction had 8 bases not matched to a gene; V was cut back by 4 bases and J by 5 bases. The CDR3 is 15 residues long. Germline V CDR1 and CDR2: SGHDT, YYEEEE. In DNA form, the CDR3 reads TGTGCCAGCAGCCACTACAGGACTAGCGGCGAGACCCAGTACTTC. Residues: CASSHYRTSGETQYF.

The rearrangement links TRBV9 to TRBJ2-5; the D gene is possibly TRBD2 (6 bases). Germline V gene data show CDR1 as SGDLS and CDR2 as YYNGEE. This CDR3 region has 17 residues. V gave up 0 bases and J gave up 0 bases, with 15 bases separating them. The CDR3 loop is CASSVGSLAPNQETQYF. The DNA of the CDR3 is TGTGCCAGCAGCGTAGGTTCGCTAGCGCCAAACCAAGAGACCCAGTACTTC.

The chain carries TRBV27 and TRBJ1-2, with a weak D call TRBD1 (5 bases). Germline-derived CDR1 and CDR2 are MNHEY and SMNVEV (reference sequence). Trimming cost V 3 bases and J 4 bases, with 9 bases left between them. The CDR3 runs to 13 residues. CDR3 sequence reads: CASSFGDSYGYTF. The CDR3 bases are TGTGCCAGCAGTTTTGGAGACAGCTATGGCTACACCTTC.

The CDR3 DNA sequence: TGTGCCAGCAGCAAAGGACTAGCGGGGGAAGAGACCCAGTACTTC. This codes for CASSKGLAGEETQYF. The V gene is TRBV5-4, the J gene TRBJ2-5, with 13 bases that match TRBD2. Unmatched junction bases numbered 3, after V lost 4 bases and J lost 3 bases. Germline V gene lookup returns CDR1 SGHNT and CDR2 YYREEE (reference sequence). CDR3 length: 15 residues.

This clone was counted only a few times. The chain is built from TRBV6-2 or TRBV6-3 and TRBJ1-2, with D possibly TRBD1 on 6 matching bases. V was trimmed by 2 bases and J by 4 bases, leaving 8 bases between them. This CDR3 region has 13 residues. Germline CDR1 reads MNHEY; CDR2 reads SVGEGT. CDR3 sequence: CASSYQGTYGYTF. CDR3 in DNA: TGTGCCAGCAGTTACCAGGGGACCTATGGCTACACCTTC.

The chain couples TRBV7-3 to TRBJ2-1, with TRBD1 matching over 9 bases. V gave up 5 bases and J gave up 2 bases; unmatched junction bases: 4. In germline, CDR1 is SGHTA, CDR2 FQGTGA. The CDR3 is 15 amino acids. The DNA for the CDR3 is TGTGCCAGCAGCCGAAGACAGGGGGCCTACAATGAGCAGTTCTTC. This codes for CASSRRQGAYNEQFF.

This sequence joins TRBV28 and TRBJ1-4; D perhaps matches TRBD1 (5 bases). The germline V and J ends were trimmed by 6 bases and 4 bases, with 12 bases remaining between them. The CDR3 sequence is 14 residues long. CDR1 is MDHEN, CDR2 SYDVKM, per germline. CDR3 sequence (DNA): TGTGCCAGCAGAAGGGGCAGCCATAATGAAAAACTGTTTTTT. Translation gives CASRRGSHNEKLFF.

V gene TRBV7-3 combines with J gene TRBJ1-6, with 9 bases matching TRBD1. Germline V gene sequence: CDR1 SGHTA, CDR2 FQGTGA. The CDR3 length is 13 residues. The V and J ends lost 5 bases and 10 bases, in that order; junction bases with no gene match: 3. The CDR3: CASSQDRGSPLHF. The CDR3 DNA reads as TGTGCCAGCAGCCAGGACAGGGGCTCACCCCTCCACTTT.

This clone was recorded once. The DNA of the CDR3 is TGCGCCAGCACGTGGGGGCAGGGCGGCAATGAGCAGTTCTTC. This translates into CASTWGQGGNEQFF. V gene TRBV5-1 combines with J gene TRBJ2-1; the D gene is possibly TRBD1 (6 bases). Germline CDR1 and CDR2: SGHRS and YFSETQ. V shed 6 bases and J shed 6 bases, with 16 bases lying between them. This CDR3 spans 14 amino acids.

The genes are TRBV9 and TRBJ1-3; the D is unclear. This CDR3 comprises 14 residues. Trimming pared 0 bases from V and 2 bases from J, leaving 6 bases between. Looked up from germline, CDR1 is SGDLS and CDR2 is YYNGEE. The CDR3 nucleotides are TGTGCCAGCAGCGTAGGCCCAGCTGGAAACACCATATATTTT. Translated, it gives CASSVGPAGNTIYF.

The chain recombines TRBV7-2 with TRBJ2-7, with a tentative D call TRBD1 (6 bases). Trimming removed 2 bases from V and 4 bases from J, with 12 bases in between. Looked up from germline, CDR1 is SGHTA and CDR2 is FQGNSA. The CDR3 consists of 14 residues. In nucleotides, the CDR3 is TGTGCCAGCAGCTTAAAGGACAGATATTACGAGCAGTACTTC. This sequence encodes CASSLKDRYYEQYF. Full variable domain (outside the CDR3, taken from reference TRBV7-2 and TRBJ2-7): GAGVSQSPSNKVTEKGKDVELRCDPISGHTALYWYRQSLGQGLEFLIYFQGNSAPDKSGLPSDRFSAERTGGSVSTLTIQRTQQEDSAVYLCASSLKDRYYEQYFGPGTRLTVT.

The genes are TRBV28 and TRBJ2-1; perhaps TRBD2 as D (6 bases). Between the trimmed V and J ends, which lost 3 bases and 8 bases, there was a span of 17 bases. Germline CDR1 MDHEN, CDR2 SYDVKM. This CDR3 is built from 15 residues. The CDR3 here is CASSFRAGRGDEQFF. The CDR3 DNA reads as TGTGCCAGCAGTTTTCGGGCGGGAAGGGGCGATGAGCAGTTCTTC.

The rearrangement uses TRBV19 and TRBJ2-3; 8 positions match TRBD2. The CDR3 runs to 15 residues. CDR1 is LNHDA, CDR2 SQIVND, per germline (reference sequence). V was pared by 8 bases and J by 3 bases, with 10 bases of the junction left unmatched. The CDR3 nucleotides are TGTGCCAGTCAACGAGCGGGAGTCGAGACAGATACGCAGTATTTT. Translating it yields CASQRAGVETDTQYF.